The next 19 T cell receptor beta chains were all read from a single sample in a study of regulatory T cells. Primers: 52 TRBV forward and 13 TRBJ reverse. TCRdb's table, derived via immunoSEQ multiplex PCR, lists solely in-frame clones and lacks some. The repertoire holds 15,000 to 20,000 clones, with 80% to 95% as singletons. Sequences were obtained from CD8+ T cells sorted from blood. The origin of the receptors is a person aged 18-35 years with CD3G deficiency.

The rearrangement uses TRBV18 and TRBJ1-1; 8 bases align to TRBD1. The CDR3 length is 12 residues. CDR1 and CDR2 (germline): KGHSH, LQKENI. The V and J ends lost 8 bases and 5 bases, in that order; junction bases with no gene match: 4. The CDR3 sequence is CASRTGLTEAFF. The CDR3, as DNA: TGTGCCAGCCGGACAGGGCTTACTGAAGCTTTCTTT.

The V gene is TRBV19, the J gene TRBJ1-1, with D possibly matching TRBD1 (5 bases). The V end lost 3 bases, the J end lost 7 bases, and 12 bases lay between the germline ends. The CDR3 consists of 13 residues. Germline loops: CDR1 LNHDA, CDR2 SQIVND (reference sequence). The CDR3 sequence is CASSMTAENEAFF. The CDR3 nucleotides read TGTGCCAGTAGTATGACAGCAGAGAATGAAGCTTTCTTT.

The CDR3 sequence is CASSAIGYTF. In DNA, the CDR3 is TGTGCCAGCAGTGCCATTGGCTACACCTTC. The V call is TRBV2, the J call TRBJ1-2; D is unresolved. The CDR3 consists of 10 residues. Trimming pared 4 bases from V and 7 bases from J, leaving 4 bases between. Germline V gene lookup returns CDR1 SNHLY and CDR2 FYNNEI.

The rearrangement joins TRBV19 to TRBJ1-1, with D possibly TRBD1 on 6 matching bases. Germline V gene sequence: CDR1 LNHDA, CDR2 SQIVND (reference sequence). V lost 0 bases to trimming and J lost 6 bases, with 11 bases between them. The CDR3 sequence is 14 residues long. CDR3 protein: CASSIDGRGAEAFF. DNA of the CDR3: TGTGCCAGTAGTATAGATGGCAGGGGAGCTGAAGCTTTCTTT.

The chain recombines TRBV7-9 with TRBJ2-3, with 8 bases that match TRBD2. The V gene's germline CDR1 is SEHNR and CDR2 FQNEAQ (reference sequence). After removal of 4 bases from V and 6 bases from J, the junction contained 9 bases not matched to a gene. The CDR3 has 15 residues. The CDR3 here is CASSSTSVVGDTQYF. The CDR3 bases are TGTGCCAGCAGCTCGACTAGCGTGGTTGGGGATACGCAGTATTTT.

The CDR3 here is CASSTSGASFSWVDEQFF. The CDR3 DNA follows: TGTGCCAGCAGCACCTCCGGGGCTAGTTTTTCGTGGGTCGATGAGCAGTTCTTC. The chain carries TRBV11-2 and TRBJ2-1; the D gene could be TRBD1 or TRBD2 (5 bases each). This CDR3 spans 18 amino acids. CDR1 is SGHAT and CDR2 is FQNNGV in the germline V gene. Trimming took 5 bases from V and 8 from J, leaving 28 bases between them.

The rearrangement uses TRBV5-1 and TRBJ1-6, with unresolved D. The CDR3 extends over 15 amino acids. V shed 0 bases and J shed 4 bases, with 8 bases lying between them. Germline CDR1 and CDR2: SGHRS and YFSETQ. The CDR3 protein is CASSLGRTYNSPLHF. The CDR3 DNA reads as TGCGCCAGCAGCTTGGGCAGGACTTATAATTCACCCCTCCACTTT.

Concerning this clone: This same CDR3 is encoded by further DNA sequences in the sample. The genes are TRBV28 and TRBJ2-3; 15 bases line up with TRBD2. Trimming removed 3 bases from V and 5 bases from J; junction bases left unmatched: 0. This CDR3 region has 15 residues. Germline CDR1 reads MDHEN; CDR2 reads SYDVKM. Here the CDR3 reads CASSLGLAGGDTQYF. Written as DNA, the CDR3 is TGTGCCAGCAGTTTGGGACTAGCGGGAGGAGATACGCAGTATTTT.

With regard to this clone: A much larger clone is a single base away; this may be a read error. This CDR3 is also generated by other DNA sequences in the sample. The chain links TRBV11-2 to TRBJ2-7; 11 positions match TRBD2. The germline V gene has CDR1 SGHAT and CDR2 FQNNGV. Germline trimming cut 0 bases from V and 4 bases from J; bases unmatched to any gene: 2. There are 15 residues in the CDR3. The chain's CDR3 is CASSLEASGRYEQYF. CDR3 DNA: TGTGCCAGCAGCTTAGAGGCTAGCGGGAGGTACGAGCAGTACTTC.

The chain is built from TRBV4-1 and TRBJ1-1, with D unclear. The ends were cut back, 0 bases at V and 1 base at J, with 6 bases in the middle. The germline CDR1 and CDR2 sequences are MGHRA and YSYEKL. The CDR3 is 14 residues long. The chain's CDR3 is CASSQERANTEAFF. The CDR3 DNA is TGCGCCAGCAGCCAAGAGAGGGCGAACACTGAAGCTTTCTTT.

The gene calls are TRBV21-1 and TRBJ2-2; the D segment call TRBD1 is taken from the table without a DNA check. TRBV21-1 is a listed pseudogene. This CDR3 region has 16 residues. This CDR3 is CASSKARKANTGELFF. The CDR3, as DNA: TGTGCCAGCAGCAAAGCCAGAAAAGCGAACACCGGGGAGCTGTTTTTT.

V gene TRBV7-8 combines with J gene TRBJ2-4, with D perhaps matching TRBD2 (6 bases). This CDR3 is 16 amino acids long. CDR1 and CDR2 (germline): SGHVS, FQNEAQ. Trimming pared 1 base from V and 8 bases from J, leaving 18 bases between. The CDR3 bases are TGTGCCAGCAGCTTAGTGGAGGGGAGTTTGCGGGACATTCAGTACTTC. It codes for CASSLVEGSLRDIQYF.

This chain joins TRBV6-6 and TRBJ2-5; possibly TRBD1 or TRBD2 for D (5 bases each). Germline CDR1 reads MNHNY; CDR2 reads SVGAGI (reference sequence). This CDR3 has 14 residues. V was cut by 11 bases and J by 1 base, with 17 bases left in between. For the CDR3, the DNA is TGTGCCCACTGGGGTGGGGACCCCCAAGAGACCCAGTACTTC. This encodes CAHWGGDPQETQYF.

The chain joins TRBV14 to TRBJ2-7; 8 nucleotides match TRBD1. CDR1 is SGHDN, CDR2 FVKESK, per germline. V was pared by 3 bases and J by 5 bases, with 9 bases of the junction left unmatched. The CDR3 extends over 15 amino acids. The CDR3 here is CASSHGPTGAHEQYF. CDR3 sequence (DNA): TGTGCCAGCAGCCACGGACCGACAGGGGCGCACGAGCAGTACTTC.

This clone was counted between two and nine times. The chain has TRBV6-5 and TRBJ2-7; tentatively, D is TRBD1 or TRBD2 (6 bases each). The CDR3 spans 12 residues. In germline, CDR1 is MNHEY, CDR2 SVGAGI. The V end was cut by 4 bases, the J end by 5 bases, with 9 bases between. The CDR3 loop is CASSLGGHEQYF. The CDR3 DNA is TGTGCCAGCAGTTTGGGGGGCCACGAGCAGTACTTC.

This clone was detected only once. J is TRBJ2-1 and V is TRBV5-6; D unclear. CDR3 size: 11 residues. V shed 2 bases and J shed 10 bases, with 7 bases lying between them. Germline lookup yields CDR1 SGHDT and CDR2 YYEEEE. CDR3 in amino acids: CASSFSREQFF. In DNA form, the CDR3 reads TGTGCCAGCAGCTTTAGTAGGGAGCAGTTCTTC.

The V and J genes are TRBV10-2 and TRBJ2-3, with 8 bases aligning to TRBD2. This CDR3 has 13 residues. Trimming removed 9 bases from V and 2 bases from J; junction bases left unmatched: 4. In germline, CDR1 is WSHSY, CDR2 SAAADI. CDR3 DNA: TGCGCCAGAAGTAGCGGGGCCACAGATACGCAGTATTTT. Protein: CARSSGATDTQYF.

This chain links TRBV6-1 with TRBJ1-6; maybe TRBD1 (5 bases). Deletions cut 2 bases from V and 14 bases from J, with 19 bases between. This CDR3 has 15 amino acids. CDR1 and CDR2 (germline): MNHNS, SASEGT. The CDR3 nucleotides read TGTGCCAGCAGTGAAAGTGTTGGGGGACTAATCACCCTCCACTTT. Translated: CASSESVGGLITLHF.

This chain links TRBV4-3 with TRBJ2-1, with a possible D match to TRBD1 (5 bases). Trimming left V 5 bases short and J 1 base short, with 12 bases between. Per the germline V gene, CDR1 is LGHNA and CDR2 is YSLEER. The CDR3 spans 15 residues. CDR3 protein: CASSSGSRSYNEQFF. The DNA of the CDR3 is TGCGCCAGCAGCTCAGGGTCCAGATCCTACAATGAGCAGTTCTTC.